This is a list of T cell receptor beta chains from one sample in a study of blood T cells in healthy people across ages. A single record per CDR3 protein comes from TCRdb applying MiXCR to the 5' RACE reads. The table lists approximately 780,000 distinct CDR3 sequences, roughly 24% of them singletons. These data also formed part of another study, on T cells of mothers and their children.

The source material was blood. Source of these receptors: a boy younger than 18 in good health. Each CDR3 is given with its conserved first and last residue. Each record gives: clone size, J gene, D gene, V gene, CDR3 DNA, CDR3 protein. D genes are given only for firm matches. Clone size, where shown, is once, few, many, or a class for clones that have expanded.

size: -; J: TRBJ1-2; D: -; V: TRBV19; DNA: TGTGCCAGTACGGAGGGCTGGGGCTACACCTTC; CDR3: CASTEGWGYTF
size: many; J: TRBJ1-4; D: -; V: TRBV7-9; DNA: TGTGCCAGCAGTTTTCAGGGCGTTAATGAAAAACTGTTTTTT; CDR3: CASSFQGVNEKLFF
size: -; J: TRBJ1-1; D: -; V: TRBV12-5; DNA: TGTGCTAGTGGCCTCGACTTGAACACTGAAGCTTTCTTT; CDR3: CASGLDLNTEAFF
size: -; J: TRBJ2-4; D: -; V: TRBV14; DNA: TGTGCCAGCAGCCAATCAGGGATAATTCAGTACTTC; CDR3: CASSQSGIIQYF
size: -; J: TRBJ2-7; D: -; V: TRBV9; DNA: TGTGCCAGCAGCGTAGGTCAAGGTTTCTACGAGCAGTACTTC; CDR3: CASSVGQGFYEQYF
size: few; J: TRBJ2-1; D: TRBD1; V: TRBV6-5; DNA: TGTGCCAGCAGGGCGAGTGCGGGACAGGGCAATGAGCAGTTCTTC; CDR3: CASRASAGQGNEQFF
size: -; J: TRBJ2-5; D: TRBD1; V: TRBV7-6; DNA: TGTGCCAGCAGCCAACCCAGGACAGGGACACTACTATTCCAAGAGACCCAGTACTTC; CDR3: CASSQPRTGTLLFQETQYF
size: -; J: TRBJ2-2; D: -; V: TRBV5-1; DNA: TGCGCCAGCAGCTTGGCCACAAGTAACACCGGGGAGCTGTTTTTT; CDR3: CASSLATSNTGELFF
size: few; J: TRBJ2-1; D: -; V: TRBV3-1; DNA: TGTGCCAGCAGCCAAGAAGGTAGAGGCTGGCGGTTCTTC; CDR3: CASSQEGRGWRFF
size: -; J: TRBJ1-4; D: -; V: TRBV6-1; DNA: TGTGCCAGCAGTGAATTTAGGGGCCGACTGTTTTTT; CDR3: CASSEFRGRLFF
size: -; J: TRBJ2-4; D: -; V: TRBV12-3/TRBV12-4; DNA: TGTGCCAGCAGTTTAGCAGGGTCCTGGGAGAACATTCAGTACTTC; CDR3: CASSLAGSWENIQYF
size: few; J: TRBJ2-5; D: TRBD2; V: TRBV5-1; DNA: TGCGCCAGCAGCATTAGCGGGCCAGAGACCCAGTACTTC; CDR3: CASSISGPETQYF
size: few; J: TRBJ2-2; D: -; V: TRBV6-5; DNA: TGTTCTACCGGGACACCGAACACCGGGGAGCTGTTTTTT; CDR3: CSTGTPNTGELFF
size: -; J: TRBJ2-7; D: TRBD1; V: TRBV20-1; DNA: TGCAGTGCTAGGGGGACAGGGGACTCCTACGAGCAGTACTTC; CDR3: CSARGTGDSYEQYF
size: few; J: TRBJ2-5; D: -; V: TRBV6-5; DNA: TGTGCCAGCAGTCTACTGGCGCTCAGACAAGAGACCCAGTACTTC; CDR3: CASSLLALRQETQYF
size: many; J: TRBJ2-1; D: -; V: TRBV6-1; DNA: TGTGCCAGCAGTCCGGGGGGCCAGTCCTACAATGAGCAGTTCTTC; CDR3: CASSPGGQSYNEQFF
size: few; J: TRBJ1-1; D: TRBD1; V: TRBV7-3; DNA: TGTGCCAGCAGCTTTCACCCAAGGGGGCGCGGCACTGAAGCTTTCTTT; CDR3: CASSFHPRGRGTEAFF
size: -; J: TRBJ2-3; D: -; V: TRBV4-2; DNA: TGTGCCAGCAGCTCTCTAGGTGGCGCAGATACGCAGTATTTT; CDR3: CASSSLGGADTQYF
size: -; J: TRBJ1-1; D: -; V: TRBV6-6; DNA: TGTGCCAGTGGCCCCGGATCTGGGGCTTTCTTT; CDR3: CASGPGSGAFF
size: -; J: TRBJ1-4; D: TRBD1; V: TRBV2; DNA: TGTGCCAGCACCGAAGAAGGGGGCTCTGAAAAACTGTTTTTT; CDR3: CASTEEGGSEKLFF
size: -; J: TRBJ1-1; D: -; V: TRBV3-1; DNA: TGTGCCAGCAGCCAGACGATTGGATGGAAGAACACTGAAGCTTTCTTT; CDR3: CASSQTIGWKNTEAFF
size: once; J: TRBJ2-1; D: TRBD2; V: TRBV12-3/TRBV12-4; DNA: TGTGCCAGCGGTCTACTGGGCGGGGGTAGGCAGTTCTTC; CDR3: CASGLLGGGRQFF
size: -; J: TRBJ2-4; D: -; V: TRBV20-1; DNA: TGCAGTGCTAACGGAGGGGGCGGCAAAAACATTCAGTACTTC; CDR3: CSANGGGGKNIQYF
size: many; J: TRBJ2-5; D: -; V: TRBV20-1; DNA: TGCAGTGCTTCACGACTAGATCAAGAGACCCAGTACTTC; CDR3: CSASRLDQETQYF
size: -; J: TRBJ2-3; D: -; V: TRBV5-1; DNA: TGCGCCAGCAGCTCGATGGGGGCCCAAACAGATACGCAGTATTTT; CDR3: CASSSMGAQTDTQYF
size: few; J: TRBJ1-3; D: TRBD1; V: TRBV20-1; DNA: TGCAGTGCTCCGACAGGGAGGGGAAACACCATATATTTT; CDR3: CSAPTGRGNTIYF
size: -; J: TRBJ2-1; D: TRBD2; V: TRBV5-1; DNA: TGCGCCAGCAGCTTGGGAATAGCGGGGGCCCTCAATGAGCAGTTCTTC; CDR3: CASSLGIAGALNEQFF
size: many; J: TRBJ2-5; D: -; V: TRBV7-6; DNA: TGTGCCAGCAGCTTCTCTGCCGGTGGTGGGGGATCGGGAGAGACCCAGTACTTC; CDR3: CASSFSAGGGGSGETQYF
size: many; J: TRBJ1-3; D: -; V: TRBV28; DNA: TGTGCCAGCAGAGGGGCTGGAAACACCATATATTTT; CDR3: CASRGAGNTIYF
size: few; J: TRBJ1-1; D: -; V: TRBV9; DNA: TGTGCCAGCAGGGCAGGGTTAATGAACACTGAAGCTTTCTTT; CDR3: CASRAGLMNTEAFF
size: few; J: TRBJ2-7; D: TRBD2; V: TRBV19; DNA: TGTGCCAGTAGAAGCGGGGGCCGCTCCTACGAGCAGTACTTC; CDR3: CASRSGGRSYEQYF
size: few; J: TRBJ1-3; D: -; V: TRBV11-2; DNA: TGTGCCAGCACTCAAGACGGGGGCCGGGGTTGGGACACCATATATTTT; CDR3: CASTQDGGRGWDTIYF
size: -; J: TRBJ2-7; D: -; V: TRBV6-5; DNA: TGTGCCAGCAGTTACCTTTCCAGGACCTACGAGCAGTACTTC; CDR3: CASSYLSRTYEQYF
size: -; J: TRBJ1-2; D: -; V: TRBV30; DNA: TGTGCCTGGAGGAAGTTTTTGGATTATGGCTACACCTTC; CDR3: CAWRKFLDYGYTF
size: -; J: TRBJ2-2; D: TRBD2; V: TRBV2; DNA: TGTGCCAGCAGTGGACCCAGAGCGGGGGGTTCTCGGACCGGGGAGCTGTTTTTT; CDR3: CASSGPRAGGSRTGELFF
size: few; J: TRBJ2-5; D: -; V: TRBV14; DNA: TGTGCCAGCAGATCTAGGGCAGGAGAGACCCAGTACTTC; CDR3: CASRSRAGETQYF
size: -; J: TRBJ1-1; D: TRBD1; V: TRBV5-5; DNA: TGTGCCAGCAGCTTGCAGGCAGGGGGGAGAGGCACTGAAGCTTTCTTT; CDR3: CASSLQAGGRGTEAFF
size: few; J: TRBJ2-4; D: -; V: TRBV19; DNA: TGTGCCAGTAGTATTGCAGGGACCAAAAACATTCAGTACTTC; CDR3: CASSIAGTKNIQYF
size: few; J: TRBJ2-3; D: TRBD2; V: TRBV27; DNA: TGTGCCAGCAGCCTAGCGGGGGGCTTTCGCACAGATACGCAGTATTTT; CDR3: CASSLAGGFRTDTQYF
size: few; J: TRBJ2-7; D: TRBD1; V: TRBV4-1; DNA: TGCGCCAGCAGCCGTTCGGACAGGGGAGTCGACGAGCAGTACTTC; CDR3: CASSRSDRGVDEQYF
size: -; J: TRBJ2-5; D: -; V: TRBV14; DNA: TGTGCCAGCAGCCAAGACCGGGGGAGGTATGAGACCCAGTACTTC; CDR3: CASSQDRGRYETQYF
size: few; J: TRBJ1-2; D: -; V: TRBV11-2; DNA: TGTGCCAGCAGCTTACCTACAGCGGGCGGCCGTGGCTACACCTTC; CDR3: CASSLPTAGGRGYTF
size: few; J: TRBJ1-2; D: -; V: TRBV28; DNA: TGTGCCAGCAGTTTAAGTTACGGGGACTATGGCTACACCTTC; CDR3: CASSLSYGDYGYTF
size: -; J: TRBJ2-7; D: -; V: TRBV10-3; DNA: TGTGCCATCCAAGGGCAGGGGTCCTACGAGCAGTACTTC; CDR3: CAIQGQGSYEQYF